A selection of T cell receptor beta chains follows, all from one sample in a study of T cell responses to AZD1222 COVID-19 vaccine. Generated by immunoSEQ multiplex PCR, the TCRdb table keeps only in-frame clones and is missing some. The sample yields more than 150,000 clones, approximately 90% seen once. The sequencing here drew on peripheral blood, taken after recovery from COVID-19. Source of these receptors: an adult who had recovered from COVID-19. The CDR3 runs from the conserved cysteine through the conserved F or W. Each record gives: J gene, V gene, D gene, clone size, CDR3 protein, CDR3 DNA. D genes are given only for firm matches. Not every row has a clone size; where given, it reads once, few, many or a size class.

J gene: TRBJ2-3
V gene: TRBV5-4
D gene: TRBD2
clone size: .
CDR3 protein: CASSLDGSSGRTDTQYF
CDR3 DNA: TGTGCCAGCAGCTTGGACGGATCTAGCGGGAGAACAGATACGCAGTATTTT

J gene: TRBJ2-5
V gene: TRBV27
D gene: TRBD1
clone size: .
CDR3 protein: CASRQGAETQYF
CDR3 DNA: TGTGCCAGCCGACAGGGGGCAGAGACCCAGTACTTC

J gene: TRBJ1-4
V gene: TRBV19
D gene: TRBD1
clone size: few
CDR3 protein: CASGQGATEKLFF
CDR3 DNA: TGTGCCAGCGGACAGGGGGCGACTGAAAAACTGTTTTTT

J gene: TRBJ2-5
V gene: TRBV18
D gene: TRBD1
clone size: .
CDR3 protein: CASSPGQGSQETQYF
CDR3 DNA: TGTGCCAGCTCACCGGGACAGGGGTCCCAAGAGACCCAGTACTTC

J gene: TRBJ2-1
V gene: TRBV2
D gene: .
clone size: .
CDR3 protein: CASSEAGSAYNEQFF
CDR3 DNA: TGTGCCAGCAGTGAAGCAGGGTCCGCCTACAATGAGCAGTTCTTC

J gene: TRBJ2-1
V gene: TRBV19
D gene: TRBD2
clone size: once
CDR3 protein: CASSIGLAGNEQFF
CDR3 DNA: TGTGCCAGTAGTATAGGCCTAGCGGGGAATGAGCAGTTCTTC

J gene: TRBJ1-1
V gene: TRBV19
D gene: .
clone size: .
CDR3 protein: CASSSRTDIYTEAFF
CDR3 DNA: TGTGCCAGTAGTTCCCGGACAGACATTTACACTGAAGCTTTCTTT

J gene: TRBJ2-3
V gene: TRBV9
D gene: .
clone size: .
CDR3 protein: CASSVAAGLSTDTQYF
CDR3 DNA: TGTGCCAGCAGCGTAGCGGCGGGACTTAGCACAGATACGCAGTATTTT

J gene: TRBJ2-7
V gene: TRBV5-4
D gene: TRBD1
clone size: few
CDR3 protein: CASSGQDSSYEQYF
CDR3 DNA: TGTGCCAGCAGCGGACAGGATTCCTCCTACGAGCAGTACTTC

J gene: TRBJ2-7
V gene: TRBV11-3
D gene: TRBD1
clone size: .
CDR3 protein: CASSLTGTGYEQYF
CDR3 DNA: TGTGCCAGCAGCTTAACCGGGACAGGTTACGAGCAGTACTTC

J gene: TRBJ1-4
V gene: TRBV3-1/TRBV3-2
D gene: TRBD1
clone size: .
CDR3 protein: CASSDRYRGSANEKLFF
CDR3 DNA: TGTGCCAGCAGCGACCGGTACAGGGGCTCTGCTAATGAAAAACTGTTTTTT

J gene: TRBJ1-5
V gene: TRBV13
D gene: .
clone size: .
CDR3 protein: CASSLGAGMGNQPQHF
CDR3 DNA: TGTGCCAGCAGCTTAGGGGCAGGGATGGGAAATCAGCCCCAGCATTTT

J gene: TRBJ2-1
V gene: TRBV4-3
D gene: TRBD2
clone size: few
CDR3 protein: CASSLLAGGSQEQFF
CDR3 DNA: TGCGCCAGCAGCCTATTAGCGGGGGGATCACAAGAGCAGTTCTTC

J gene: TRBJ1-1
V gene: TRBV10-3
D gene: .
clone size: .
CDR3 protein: CAISEFQMRSAFF
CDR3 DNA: TGTGCCATCAGTGAGTTCCAAATGCGGAGTGCTTTCTTT

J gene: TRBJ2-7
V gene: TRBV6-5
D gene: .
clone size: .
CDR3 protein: CASSPRTVYEQYF
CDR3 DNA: TGTGCCAGCAGTCCACGGACAGTTTACGAGCAGTACTTC

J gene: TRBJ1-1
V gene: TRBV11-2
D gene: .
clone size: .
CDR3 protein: CASSFPRNAPEAFF
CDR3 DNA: TGTGCCAGCAGCTTCCCGCGTAATGCCCCTGAAGCTTTCTTT

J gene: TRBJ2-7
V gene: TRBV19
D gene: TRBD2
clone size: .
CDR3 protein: CASSMGGSRSYEQYF
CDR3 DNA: TGTGCCAGTAGTATGGGAGGGTCCCGCTCCTACGAGCAGTACTTC

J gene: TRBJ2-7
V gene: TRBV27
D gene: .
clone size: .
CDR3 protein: CASSAGFAYEQYF
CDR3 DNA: TGTGCCAGCTCGGCAGGGTTTGCCTACGAGCAGTACTTC

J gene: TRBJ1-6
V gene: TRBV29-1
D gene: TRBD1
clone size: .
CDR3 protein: CSVGDRDNSPLHF
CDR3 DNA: TGCAGCGTGGGGGACAGAGATAATTCACCCCTCCACTTT

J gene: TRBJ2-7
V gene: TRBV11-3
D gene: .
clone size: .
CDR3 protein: CASSPGAPSYEQYF
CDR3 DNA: TGTGCCAGCAGCCCGGGAGCGCCGTCCTACGAGCAGTACTTC

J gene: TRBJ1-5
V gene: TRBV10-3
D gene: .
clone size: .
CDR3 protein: CAISGQDNQPQHF
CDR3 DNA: TGTGCCATCAGTGGTCAGGACAATCAGCCCCAGCATTTT

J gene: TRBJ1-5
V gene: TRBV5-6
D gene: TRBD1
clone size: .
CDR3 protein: CASSMATGGLSNQPQHF
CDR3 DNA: TGTGCCAGCAGCATGGCGACAGGGGGCTTAAGCAATCAGCCCCAGCATTTT

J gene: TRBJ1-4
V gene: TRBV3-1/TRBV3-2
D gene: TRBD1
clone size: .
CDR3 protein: CASSQRTGSGEKLFF
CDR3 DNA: TGTGCCAGCAGCCAAAGGACAGGGTCGGGTGAAAAACTGTTTTTT

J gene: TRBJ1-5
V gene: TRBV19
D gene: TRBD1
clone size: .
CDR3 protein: CASSPGTGGGNNQPQHF
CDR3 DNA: TGTGCCAGTAGTCCCGGGACAGGGGGAGGGAACAATCAGCCCCAGCATTTT

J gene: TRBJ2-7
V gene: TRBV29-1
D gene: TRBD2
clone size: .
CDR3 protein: CSVEITSGLYEQYF
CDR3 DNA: TGCAGCGTGGAAATCACTAGCGGCCTCTACGAGCAGTACTTC

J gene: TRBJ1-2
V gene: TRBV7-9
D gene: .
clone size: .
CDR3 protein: CASSLVSGPLPYGYTF
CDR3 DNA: TGTGCCAGCAGCTTAGTTTCAGGGCCCCTACCCTATGGCTACACCTTC

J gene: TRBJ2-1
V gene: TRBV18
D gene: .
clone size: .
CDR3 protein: CASSPVTYNEQFF
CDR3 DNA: TGTGCCAGCTCACCAGTCACTTACAATGAGCAGTTCTTC

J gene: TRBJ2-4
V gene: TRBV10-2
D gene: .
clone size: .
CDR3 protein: CASSESGSDPGSIQYF
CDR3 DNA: TGCGCCAGCAGTGAGTCAGGGTCGGATCCGGGGAGCATTCAGTACTTC

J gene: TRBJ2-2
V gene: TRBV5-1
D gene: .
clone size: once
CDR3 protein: CASSLALVNTGELFF
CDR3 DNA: TGCGCCAGCAGCTTGGCCCTCGTGAACACCGGGGAGCTGTTTTTT

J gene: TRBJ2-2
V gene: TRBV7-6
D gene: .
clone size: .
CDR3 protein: CASTGRKQAGELFF
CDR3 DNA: TGTGCCAGCACTGGACGCAAACAGGCCGGGGAGCTGTTTTTT

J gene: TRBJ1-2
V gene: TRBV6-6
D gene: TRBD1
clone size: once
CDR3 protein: CASSPGTDYSNRDGYTF
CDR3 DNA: TGTGCCAGCAGTCCAGGGACAGACTACTCGAATAGGGATGGCTACACCTTC